This is a list of T cell receptor beta chains from one sample in a study of T cells in Graves' hyperthyroidism and ophthalmopathy. Each CDR3 protein is one row after TCRdb ran MiXCR on the multiplex PCR reads. The data show 250,000 to 350,000 distinct CDR3 sequences, roughly 17% seen once. Sample: blood. Receptors were obtained from a man aged 30 to 45 with Graves' hyperthyroidism. CDR3s include the opening cysteine and the closing phenylalanine or tryptophan. A D gene is named only where the DNA matches it firmly. Not all rows give a size; the values are once, few, many and, for expanded clones, a class.

cdr3_length: 13
v_call: TRBV28
d_call: .
clone_size: many
j_call: TRBJ2-1
cdr3_nt: TGTGCCGCGAGGAGGGGCGGAGGAGAGTGGGAGTTCTTC
cdr3_aa: CAARRGGGEWEFF

cdr3_length: 16
v_call: TRBV24-1
d_call: .
clone_size: .
j_call: TRBJ2-6
cdr3_nt: TGTGCCACCAGTGATGGGGACGGCTCCGGGGCCAACGTCCTGACTTTC
cdr3_aa: CATSDGDGSGANVLTF

cdr3_length: 15
v_call: TRBV19
d_call: .
clone_size: few
j_call: TRBJ2-2
cdr3_nt: TGTGCCAGTAACGTAGGCGCTACGAACACCGGGGAGCTGTTTTTT
cdr3_aa: CASNVGATNTGELFF

cdr3_length: 16
v_call: TRBV6-1
d_call: TRBD2
clone_size: many
j_call: TRBJ2-2
cdr3_nt: TGTGCCAGCAGTAACATGGGACTAGCAATAACCGGGGAGCTGTTTTTT
cdr3_aa: CASSNMGLAITGELFF

cdr3_length: 15
v_call: TRBV6-5
d_call: .
clone_size: few
j_call: TRBJ2-7
cdr3_nt: TGTGCCAGCAGCTACCGAGGCCGGGATACTCACGAGCAGTACTTC
cdr3_aa: CASSYRGRDTHEQYF

cdr3_length: 12
v_call: TRBV12-3/TRBV12-4
d_call: TRBD2
clone_size: .
j_call: TRBJ2-3
cdr3_nt: TGTGCCAGCAGCCGCGGGGGGGATACGCAGTATTTT
cdr3_aa: CASSRGGDTQYF

cdr3_length: 16
v_call: TRBV28
d_call: .
clone_size: once
j_call: TRBJ2-2
cdr3_nt: TGTGCCAGCAGCCCTTGGGGGGGGGGCTTCGCCGGGGAGCTGTTTTTT
cdr3_aa: CASSPWGGGFAGELFF

cdr3_length: 18
v_call: TRBV11-3
d_call: TRBD2
clone_size: many
j_call: TRBJ2-1
cdr3_nt: TGTGCCAGCAGCTTAGATCGGTACCGCGGGAGCTCCTACAATGAGCAGTTCTTC
cdr3_aa: CASSLDRYRGSSYNEQFF

cdr3_length: 14
v_call: TRBV12-3/TRBV12-4
d_call: .
clone_size: many
j_call: TRBJ1-1
cdr3_nt: TGTGCCAGCCGGGGGGCGCGGGGAATCACTGAAGCTTTCTTT
cdr3_aa: CASRGARGITEAFF

cdr3_length: 13
v_call: TRBV6-1
d_call: .
clone_size: .
j_call: TRBJ2-5
cdr3_nt: TGTGCAGCTGAGCCACGCAGGGGAGAGACCCAGTACTTC
cdr3_aa: CAAEPRRGETQYF

cdr3_length: 15
v_call: TRBV28
d_call: TRBD1
clone_size: few
j_call: TRBJ1-5
cdr3_nt: TGTGCCAGCAGTCCCGACAGGGAACCCTATCAGCCCCAGCATTTT
cdr3_aa: CASSPDREPYQPQHF

cdr3_length: 13
v_call: TRBV19
d_call: TRBD1
clone_size: .
j_call: TRBJ2-7
cdr3_nt: TGTGCCAGTAGTATGGACAGGTTCTACGAGCAGTACTTC
cdr3_aa: CASSMDRFYEQYF

cdr3_length: 14
v_call: TRBV28
d_call: .
clone_size: many
j_call: TRBJ2-7
cdr3_nt: TGTGCCAGCAGTTTCAGCGTGACGGGGTACGAGCAGTACTTC
cdr3_aa: CASSFSVTGYEQYF

cdr3_length: 18
v_call: TRBV5-1
d_call: .
clone_size: few
j_call: TRBJ2-7
cdr3_nt: TGCGCCAGCAGCTCCCGTCCCGCCGGGAACGAGGGTGCCTACGAGCAGTACTTC
cdr3_aa: CASSSRPAGNEGAYEQYF

cdr3_length: 11
v_call: TRBV18
d_call: .
clone_size: many
j_call: TRBJ2-1
cdr3_nt: TGTGCCAGCTTGCAGGACAATGAGCAGTTCTTC
cdr3_aa: CASLQDNEQFF

cdr3_length: 16
v_call: TRBV12-3/TRBV12-4
d_call: .
clone_size: many
j_call: TRBJ2-5
cdr3_nt: TGTGCCAGCAGCCCTTCGAAGAAGGGGTACCAAGAGACCCAGTACTTC
cdr3_aa: CASSPSKKGYQETQYF

cdr3_length: 15
v_call: TRBV20-1
d_call: .
clone_size: many
j_call: TRBJ2-3
cdr3_nt: TGCAGTGCTAGAGGGGTGAGAGAGAGCACAGATACGCAGTATTTT
cdr3_aa: CSARGVRESTDTQYF

cdr3_length: 15
v_call: TRBV12-3/TRBV12-4
d_call: .
clone_size: few
j_call: TRBJ2-2
cdr3_nt: TGTGCCAGCAGTGCAGATTCCGGGAACCCCGGGGAGCTGTTTTTT
cdr3_aa: CASSADSGNPGELFF

cdr3_length: 12
v_call: TRBV7-2
d_call: .
clone_size: many
j_call: TRBJ2-1
cdr3_nt: TGTGCCAGCTGTCCGGGGGCAGATGAGCAGTTCTTC
cdr3_aa: CASCPGADEQFF

cdr3_length: 17
v_call: TRBV12-3/TRBV12-4
d_call: TRBD2
clone_size: many
j_call: TRBJ2-7
cdr3_nt: TGTGCCAGCAGTCTCCGGACTAGCGGGAGGGAGAACTACGAGCAGTACTTC
cdr3_aa: CASSLRTSGRENYEQYF

cdr3_length: 14
v_call: TRBV29-1
d_call: TRBD1
clone_size: many
j_call: TRBJ2-7
cdr3_nt: TGCAGCGTGATAGGGGGCAATGGTGAAGGCGAGCAGTACTTC
cdr3_aa: CSVIGGNGEGEQYF

cdr3_length: 13
v_call: TRBV9
d_call: TRBD1
clone_size: many
j_call: TRBJ1-1
cdr3_nt: TGTGCCAGCAGCGGGACAGGGAGGACTGAAGCTTTCTTT
cdr3_aa: CASSGTGRTEAFF

cdr3_length: 14
v_call: TRBV12-3/TRBV12-4
d_call: .
clone_size: few
j_call: TRBJ2-7
cdr3_nt: TGTGCCAGCAGTCTCCAGCTTGGCTCCTACGAGCAGTACTTC
cdr3_aa: CASSLQLGSYEQYF

cdr3_length: 13
v_call: TRBV18
d_call: .
clone_size: .
j_call: TRBJ1-2
cdr3_nt: TGTGCCAGCTCACAGAACAGGGACCGTGGCTACACCTTC
cdr3_aa: CASSQNRDRGYTF

cdr3_length: 12
v_call: TRBV29-1
d_call: .
clone_size: many
j_call: TRBJ2-7
cdr3_nt: TGCAGCGTTGAGGGTATGACCTACGAGCAGTACTTC
cdr3_aa: CSVEGMTYEQYF

cdr3_length: 13
v_call: TRBV20-1
d_call: .
clone_size: many
j_call: TRBJ2-1
cdr3_nt: TGCAGTGCTTCGACTCAACGTCCCAATGAGCAGTTCTTC
cdr3_aa: CSASTQRPNEQFF

cdr3_length: 14
v_call: TRBV29-1
d_call: .
clone_size: .
j_call: TRBJ2-2
cdr3_nt: TGCAGCGTTCCCAAAGGGTCCTCCACCGGGGAGCTGTTTTTT
cdr3_aa: CSVPKGSSTGELFF

cdr3_length: 16
v_call: TRBV7-9
d_call: TRBD1
clone_size: few
j_call: TRBJ2-5
cdr3_nt: TGTGCCAGCAGCCCACACAGGGGCGCGGGTCAAAAGACCCAGTACTTC
cdr3_aa: CASSPHRGAGQKTQYF

cdr3_length: 16
v_call: TRBV30
d_call: TRBD2
clone_size: many
j_call: TRBJ2-1
cdr3_nt: TGTGCCTGGAGTGCCTCACTAGCGGGGGACCACAATGAGCAGTTCTTC
cdr3_aa: CAWSASLAGDHNEQFF

cdr3_length: 16
v_call: TRBV12-3/TRBV12-4
d_call: .
clone_size: many
j_call: TRBJ2-3
cdr3_nt: TGTGCCAGCAGTTTTCTTAGCGCCAGAAGCACAGATACGCAGTATTTT
cdr3_aa: CASSFLSARSTDTQYF

cdr3_length: 15
v_call: TRBV7-3
d_call: .
clone_size: many
j_call: TRBJ2-7
cdr3_nt: TGTGCCAGCAGCTTAGGCCCCGGACGCCTCTACGAGCAGTACTTC
cdr3_aa: CASSLGPGRLYEQYF

cdr3_length: 14
v_call: TRBV20-1
d_call: .
clone_size: .
j_call: TRBJ1-4
cdr3_nt: TGCAGTGCTACCCAGGGAACAACTAATGAAAAACTGTTTTTT
cdr3_aa: CSATQGTTNEKLFF

cdr3_length: 14
v_call: TRBV20-1
d_call: TRBD2
clone_size: many
j_call: TRBJ2-7
cdr3_nt: TGCAGTGCCATTAGCGGGAGAGGTTCCTACGAGCAGTACTTC
cdr3_aa: CSAISGRGSYEQYF

cdr3_length: 16
v_call: TRBV6-1
d_call: TRBD2
clone_size: many
j_call: TRBJ2-3
cdr3_nt: TGTGCCAGCAGTCCCTCGGGACTAGCGGGAGGAGATACGCAGTATTTT
cdr3_aa: CASSPSGLAGGDTQYF

cdr3_length: 12
v_call: TRBV6-1
d_call: .
clone_size: .
j_call: TRBJ2-7
cdr3_nt: TGTGCCAGCAGCCAGACAGGAAAGGAGCAGTACTTC
cdr3_aa: CASSQTGKEQYF

cdr3_length: 13
v_call: TRBV29-1
d_call: .
clone_size: .
j_call: TRBJ2-7
cdr3_nt: TGCAGCGTTGAGGACAGCGGGTCGTCCGAGCAGTACTTC
cdr3_aa: CSVEDSGSSEQYF

cdr3_length: 15
v_call: TRBV4-1
d_call: TRBD2
clone_size: once
j_call: TRBJ2-3
cdr3_nt: TGCGCCAGCAGCCAAACTAGCGATAGCACAGATACGCAGTATTTT
cdr3_aa: CASSQTSDSTDTQYF

cdr3_length: 16
v_call: TRBV18
d_call: .
clone_size: few
j_call: TRBJ2-2
cdr3_nt: TGTGCCAGCTCACCATCACAGGGAAGGCGCACCGGGGAGCTGTTTTTT
cdr3_aa: CASSPSQGRRTGELFF

cdr3_length: 14
v_call: TRBV27
d_call: TRBD1
clone_size: many
j_call: TRBJ2-7
cdr3_nt: TGTGCCAGCACCTTGGGACAGCTGGACTACGAGCAGTACTTC
cdr3_aa: CASTLGQLDYEQYF

cdr3_length: 16
v_call: TRBV2
d_call: .
clone_size: few
j_call: TRBJ1-3
cdr3_nt: TGTGCCAGCGACCCGAGGGGGGGCCAGTCTGGAAACACCATATATTTT
cdr3_aa: CASDPRGGQSGNTIYF

cdr3_length: 16
v_call: TRBV12-3/TRBV12-4
d_call: TRBD2
clone_size: many
j_call: TRBJ2-1
cdr3_nt: TGTGCCAGCAGTTTAGGGGCTAGCGGGAGCGGGAATGAGCAGTTCTTC
cdr3_aa: CASSLGASGSGNEQFF

cdr3_length: 16
v_call: TRBV7-2
d_call: .
clone_size: .
j_call: TRBJ2-6
cdr3_nt: TGTGCCAGCAGCCGACCGGGGAGTTCTGGGGCCAACGTCCTGACTTTC
cdr3_aa: CASSRPGSSGANVLTF

cdr3_length: 14
v_call: TRBV30
d_call: .
clone_size: few
j_call: TRBJ2-5
cdr3_nt: TGTGCCTGGAGTTCAGGGGGGGCCTACCCGACCCAGTACTTC
cdr3_aa: CAWSSGGAYPTQYF

cdr3_length: 13
v_call: TRBV12-3/TRBV12-4
d_call: .
clone_size: many
j_call: TRBJ2-7
cdr3_nt: TGTGCCAGCAGGGATTCGTTGAGGAACGAGCAGTACTTC
cdr3_aa: CASRDSLRNEQYF

cdr3_length: 15
v_call: TRBV28
d_call: .
clone_size: many
j_call: TRBJ1-1
cdr3_nt: TGTGCCAGCAGTTTAGGCGGCATCTGGAACACTGAAGCTTTCTTT
cdr3_aa: CASSLGGIWNTEAFF

cdr3_length: 17
v_call: TRBV5-1
d_call: TRBD1
clone_size: .
j_call: TRBJ2-1
cdr3_nt: TGCGCCAGCAGCTTGGTGGACCGGGACAGCATCTACAATGAGCAGTTCTTC
cdr3_aa: CASSLVDRDSIYNEQFF

cdr3_length: 15
v_call: TRBV18
d_call: .
clone_size: many
j_call: TRBJ1-1
cdr3_nt: TGTGCCAGCTCACCGGTTTTTGGGTTGAACACTGAAGCTTTCTTT
cdr3_aa: CASSPVFGLNTEAFF

cdr3_length: 13
v_call: TRBV20-1
d_call: .
clone_size: many
j_call: TRBJ2-7
cdr3_nt: TGCAGTGCTAGATCGGATCAGGGTGGTGAGCAGTACTTC
cdr3_aa: CSARSDQGGEQYF

cdr3_length: 16
v_call: TRBV6-2/TRBV6-3
d_call: .
clone_size: .
j_call: TRBJ2-1
cdr3_nt: TGTGCCAGCAGTTACTTAGGCGGGACACCCTACAATGAGCAGTTCTTC
cdr3_aa: CASSYLGGTPYNEQFF